The sample holds many counts of the clone carrying this T cell receptor (beta chain). Its specificity is not known. At one end the junction does not follow the germline gene, possibly because of a read error. Germline assignment: CDR1 SEHNR and CDR2 FQNEAQ (reference sequence). The CDR3 runs to 13 residues. These data originate in a study of tumor-infiltrating lymphocytes in primary liver carcinoma. From 400 to 500 ng total RNA, TCR beta cDNA was generated with a primer in the constant region. It was through three nested multiplex PCR rounds of slightly modified ARM-PCR that TCR beta libraries arose. Researchers ran the first two PCR rounds for about 11 cycles each with TRBV1-TRBV30 forward primers and a C-beta reverse primer. TCRdb independently ran MiXCR on the multiplex PCR reads; one entry per CDR3 protein. Altogether about 310,000 distinct CDR3 sequences are present, 58% being singletons, with the ten largest covering over 15%.

Germline DNA was extracted alongside blood RNA, which was obtained from unsorted whole blood. Study-wide results and caveats: Samples were bulk unsorted, so CD4+ and CD8+ repertoires were not compared. Tumor-adjacent and tumor-blood pairs shared a smaller degree of overlap than tumor region pairs.

The receptor was isolated from a woman in her 30s with primary liver carcinoma and hepatitis B virus infection. The chain uses TRBV7-9 and TRBJ2-1; D is possibly TRBD2 (5 bases). The sample comprised peripheral blood. CDR3 nucleotide sequence: TGCGCCAGCAGCCAAGGACTGTACAATGAGCAGTTCTTC. It translates to CASSQGLYNEQFF.